A single sample gave rise to the 26 T cell receptor beta chains below, sequenced in a study of spatial heterogeneity in lung cancer. Sample time point: sample taken at primary tumor resection. TCRdb processed the 5' RACE reads anew with MiXCR; each CDR3 protein has one entry. This table holds over 2,000 distinct CDR3 sequences, under 15% found once. Sample: normal lung tissue next to the tumor, taken at surgery. The receptors shown here come from a female donor with early-stage non-small cell lung cancer.

This clonotype qualifies as medium-sized. The gene calls are TRBV7-8 and TRBJ2-7, with 9 bases lining up with TRBD1. Trimming cost V 5 bases and J 2 bases; bases outside gene matches: 22. The CDR3 loop spans 20 amino acids. CDR1 SGHVS and CDR2 FQNEAQ come from the germline V gene. The CDR3 coding sequence is TGTGCCAGCAGCAAATACCTCGTCCCGGGACAGGGAGACCTTCCCTACGAGCAGTACTTC. Translated: CASSKYLVPGQGDLPYEQYF.

By share of the sample, this clonotype is medium-sized (0.01 to 0.1%). J is TRBJ2-7 and V is TRBV6-4, with 7 positions matching TRBD1. Germline loops: CDR1 MRHNA, CDR2 SNTAGT. Losses at the gene ends were 3 bases for V and 4 bases for J; bases not matched to a gene: 6. The CDR3 extends over 14 amino acids. The CDR3 loop reads CASSETGSGYEQYF. DNA for the CDR3: TGTGCCAGCAGTGAGACAGGGTCGGGGTACGAGCAGTACTTC.

This chain uses TRBV3-1 with TRBJ2-2; 7 nucleotides agree with TRBD1. V shed 1 base and J 5 bases; nucleotides not matched to a gene: 1. The CDR3 runs 14 residues. Germline values: CDR1 LGHDT, CDR2 YNNKEL (reference sequence). The CDR3 loop reads CASSQVQGTGELFF. The CDR3 DNA sequence: TGTGCCAGCAGCCAAGTACAGGGGACCGGGGAGCTGTTTTTT.

By sample share, this clonotype is medium-sized (0.01 to 0.1%). The chain joins TRBV20-1 to TRBJ1-4; a weak D match, TRBD1 (5 bases). The V and J ends lost 7 bases and 4 bases respectively, with 13 bases between them. From germline, CDR1 is DFQATT and CDR2 SNEGSKA (reference sequence). The CDR3 has 13 residues. The CDR3 DNA reads as TGCAGTGGGACCCGACAGAATAATGAAAAACTGTTTTTT. This codes for CSGTRQNNEKLFF.

Ten or more counts support this clonotype. This may stem from a read error, because a much larger clone lies one nucleotide away. The chain joins TRBV4-2 to TRBJ1-3; TRBD1 is a possible D gene (6 bases). This CDR3 has 17 residues. CDR1 is LGHNA, CDR2 YNFKEQ, per germline. The CDR3 reads CVSSQATARGSGNTIYF. The CDR3 DNA is TGTGTCAGCAGCCAAGCAACAGCCAGGGGCTCTGGAAACACCATATATTTT.

This clonotype was observed many times. J is TRBJ2-3 and V is TRBV12-3 or TRBV12-4; D call uncertain. The CDR3 consists of 12 residues. Trimming pared 6 bases from V and 5 bases from J, leaving 9 bases between. As DNA, the CDR3 is TGTGCCAGCAGCTGGAGTGGAGATACGCAGTATTTT. It is translated as CASSWSGDTQYF.

This clonotype rates as medium-sized. The chain joins TRBV29-1 to TRBJ2-7, with TRBD2 identical over 9 bases. V lost 6 bases, J lost 3 bases, and 9 bases stayed unmatched. There are 14 residues in the CDR3. Germline CDR1 and CDR2: SQVTM and ANQGSEA. The CDR3 sequence: CSVQTGTSNYEQYF. DNA of the CDR3: TGCAGCGTCCAAACCGGGACTAGCAACTACGAGCAGTACTTC.

Worth noting for this clonotype: A clone one base away is much larger, so this may be a read error. V is TRBV11-3 and J is TRBJ2-1, with no clear D. The CDR3 extends over 16 amino acids. CDR1 and CDR2 from the germline V gene are SGHNT and YENEEA. CDR3 sequence: CASSLGLTPDADELFF. In nucleotides, the CDR3 is TGTGCCAGCAGCTTAGGACTCACCCCAGATGCAGATGAGCTGTTCTTC.

In its sample, this clonotype is large. The V and J genes are TRBV7-2 and TRBJ2-2, with TRBD1 as a possible D gene (5 bases). V lost 3 bases to trimming and J lost 2 bases, with 16 bases between them. The germline V gene encodes CDR1 SGHTA and CDR2 FQGNSA. The CDR3 consists of 17 residues. CDR3 protein: CASSFPTTGPNTGELFF. For the CDR3, the DNA is TGTGCCAGCAGCTTCCCCACAACAGGCCCCAACACCGGGGAGCTGTTTTTT.

This clonotype has at least ten counts. This sequence joins TRBV12-3 or TRBV12-4 and TRBJ1-5, with D possibly matching TRBD1 (5 bases). The CDR3 covers 15 residues. Deletions cut 5 bases from V and 7 bases from J, with 18 bases between. As DNA, the CDR3 is TGTGCCAGCAGTCCAACGCAGGGAGGAAGGCAGCCCCAGCATTTT. It translates to CASSPTQGGRQPQHF.

This chain joins TRBV20-1 and TRBJ2-3; D unresolved. CDR3 size: 11 residues. From germline, CDR1 is DFQATT and CDR2 SNEGSKA (reference sequence). Between the trimmed V and J ends, which lost 3 bases and 4 bases, there was a span of 5 bases. The CDR3 nucleotides read TGCAGTGCTAGGGCGCCAGATACGCAGTATTTT. Encoded protein: CSARAPDTQYF.

The V gene is TRBV6-2 or TRBV6-3, the J gene TRBJ2-1, with a tentative D call TRBD2 (5 bases). Germline CDR1 and CDR2: MNHEY and SVGEGT. Trimming removed 7 bases from V and 4 bases from J, with 23 bases in between. The CDR3 is made up of 17 amino acids. DNA of the CDR3: TGTGCCAGCACAGGCGTCGTAGGAGGATTTCGGTACAATGAGCAGTTCTTC. Its protein is CASTGVVGGFRYNEQFF.

By share, this clonotype counts as medium-sized (0.01 to 0.1%). The rearrangement uses TRBV6-5 and TRBJ2-5, with no clear D. The V gene's germline CDR1 is MNHEY and CDR2 SVGAGI. The V end was cut by 2 bases, the J end by 0 bases, with 1 base between. CDR3 length: 12 residues. The CDR3 DNA reads TGTGCCAGCAGTTACCACCAAGAGACCCAGTACTTC. It translates to CASSYHQETQYF.

By its share, this clonotype is large. This chain connects TRBV5-1 to TRBJ1-1; no reliable D call. The CDR3 is 13 residues long. V dropped 4 bases and J dropped 6 bases, with 13 bases sitting between them. CDR1 is SGHRS, CDR2 YFSETQ, per germline. The CDR3 here is CASSADGRAEAFF. The CDR3 region has the DNA TGCGCCAGCAGCGCCGACGGGCGGGCTGAAGCTTTCTTT. Filled out from reference TRBV5-1 and TRBJ1-1, the complete variable domain reads KAGVTQTPRYLIKTRGQQVTLSCSPISGHRSVSWYQQTPGQGLQFLFEYFSETQRNKGNFPGRFSGRQFSNSRSEMNVSTLELGDSALYLCASSADGRAEAFFGQGTRLTVV.

This clonotype is medium-sized (0.01 to 0.1%) by share. This CDR3 reads CASSRDYYNEQFF. Here the CDR3 DNA reads TGCGCCAGCAGCCGGGACTACTACAATGAGCAGTTCTTC. This rearrangement joins TRBV10-2 to TRBJ2-1; 7 nucleotides align to TRBD2. Germline V lookup: CDR1 WSHSY, CDR2 SAAADI. The CDR3 extends over 13 amino acids. After removal of 6 bases from V and 3 bases from J, the junction contained 2 bases not matched to a gene.

In its sample, this clonotype was seen many times. This sequence joins TRBV29-1 and TRBJ2-5; D call uncertain. Germline lookup yields CDR1 SQVTM and CDR2 ANQGSEA. The CDR3 is 11 amino acids. Trimming left V 4 bases short and J 4 bases short, with 7 bases between. The CDR3: CSVVIGETQYF. DNA of the CDR3: TGCAGCGTTGTTATCGGAGAGACCCAGTACTTC.

This clonotype is medium-sized. This rearrangement joins TRBV4-2 to TRBJ1-5; TRBD1 aligns across 12 bases. This CDR3 has 18 residues. CDR1 and CDR2 from the germline V gene are LGHNA and YNFKEQ. Trimming took 4 bases from V and 3 from J; bases not matched to a gene: 10. CDR3 sequence: CASSPGTGGSGNNQPQHF. The CDR3 bases are TGTGCCAGCAGCCCAGGGACAGGGGGCTCGGGGAACAATCAGCCCCAGCATTTT.

This clonotype counts as medium-sized (0.01 to 0.1%). The genes are TRBV5-1 and TRBJ2-6; D may be TRBD1 (6 bases). Trimming left V 7 bases short and J 1 base short, with 9 bases between. CDR1 and CDR2 from the germline V gene are SGHRS and YFSETQ. The CDR3 is made up of 14 amino acids. CDR3 nucleotide sequence: TGCGCCAGCCACAGGGATTCTGGGGCCAACGTCCTGACTTTC. It yields the protein CASHRDSGANVLTF.

This chain links TRBV5-1 with TRBJ1-6; the D gene is possibly TRBD1 (6 bases). Germline values: CDR1 SGHRS, CDR2 YFSETQ. This CDR3 is 17 amino acids long. V was pared by 5 bases and J by 7 bases, with 22 bases between. CDR3 nucleotides: TGCGCCAGCAGTCTTGGGGCCTCCGGGACATCGAATTCACCCCTCCACTTT. The encoded protein is CASSLGASGTSNSPLHF. The variable domain in full, completed from reference TRBV5-1 and TRBJ1-6, reads KAGVTQTPRYLIKTRGQQVTLSCSPISGHRSVSWYQQTPGQGLQFLFEYFSETQRNKGNFPGRFSGRQFSNSRSEMNVSTLELGDSALYLCASSLGASGTSNSPLHFGNGTRLTVT.

This clonotype has ten or more counts. The J gene is TRBJ2-7, the V gene TRBV10-3; a weak D match, TRBD1 (6 bases). CDR3 length: 13 amino acids. Between the trimmed V and J ends, which lost 6 bases and 5 bases, there was a span of 14 bases. Looked up from germline, CDR1 is ENHRY and CDR2 is SYGVKD. The CDR3 DNA sequence: TGTGCCATCAGCACTAAAGGGGGTCACGAGCAGTACTTC. Its protein is CAISTKGGHEQYF.

This clonotype has only a few counts. The chain employs TRBV7-2 and TRBJ2-2; no reliable D call. V was trimmed by 7 bases and J by 9 bases, leaving 12 bases between them. This CDR3 is 12 amino acids long. The germline V gene has CDR1 SGHTA and CDR2 FQGNSA. CDR3 sequence (DNA): TGTGCCAGCATATCGAGTTCCCGGGAGCTGTTTTTT. Protein sequence: CASISSSRELFF.

In this sample, this clonotype is medium-sized. The V and J genes are TRBV28 and TRBJ2-7; TRBD2 might be the D (7 bases). The CDR3 runs 20 residues. Germline CDR1 is MDHEN and CDR2 is SYDVKM. V was shortened by 3 bases and J by 2 bases, with 29 bases between the two germline ends. In DNA form, the CDR3 reads TGTGCCAGCAGTTTTGCGGGAAAGGATCGTAGGGGGGGCGCCCCCTACGAGCAGTACTTC. This gives the protein CASSFAGKDRRGGAPYEQYF.

Relative to its sample, this clonotype is medium-sized. This chain connects TRBV2 to TRBJ1-2, with D perhaps matching TRBD1 (6 bases). Germline V lookup: CDR1 SNHLY, CDR2 FYNNEI. This CDR3 is 15 amino acids long. Trimming removed 3 bases at V and 0 bases at J, with 11 bases between. The CDR3: CASSDRGRANYGYTF. CDR3 nucleotides: TGTGCCAGCAGTGACAGGGGCCGAGCTAACTATGGCTACACCTTC.

This clonotype qualifies as medium-sized (0.01 to 0.1%). This rearrangement joins TRBV12-3 or TRBV12-4 to TRBJ1-1; D is undetermined. Deletions cut 1 base from V and 1 base from J, with 4 bases between. The CDR3 has 13 amino acids. The CDR3 is CASSLGTNTEAFF. The DNA of the CDR3 is TGTGCCAGCAGTTTAGGCACGAACACTGAAGCTTTCTTT.

Relative to its sample, this clonotype is large. V gene TRBV11-3 combines with J gene TRBJ2-1; 9 bases are shared with TRBD2. V was clipped by 1 base and J by 5 bases; unmatched bases: 3. The CDR3 consists of 15 residues. Germline V lookup: CDR1 SGHNT, CDR2 YENEEA. The CDR3 here is CASSLGGGANNEQFF. The CDR3 DNA reads as TGTGCCAGCAGCTTAGGCGGGGGGGCAAACAATGAGCAGTTCTTC.

This clonotype was detected many times. The chain carries TRBV20-1 and TRBJ2-5; tentatively, D is TRBD1 (6 bases). This CDR3 is built from 15 residues. With 7 bases removed from V and 0 bases from J, the gap between germline ends came to 18 bases. Germline V gene lookup returns CDR1 DFQATT and CDR2 SNEGSKA (reference sequence). The CDR3 DNA is TGCAGTGTTCGTACCGGGACACTCAACCAAGAGACCCAGTACTTC. Translated: CSVRTGTLNQETQYF.